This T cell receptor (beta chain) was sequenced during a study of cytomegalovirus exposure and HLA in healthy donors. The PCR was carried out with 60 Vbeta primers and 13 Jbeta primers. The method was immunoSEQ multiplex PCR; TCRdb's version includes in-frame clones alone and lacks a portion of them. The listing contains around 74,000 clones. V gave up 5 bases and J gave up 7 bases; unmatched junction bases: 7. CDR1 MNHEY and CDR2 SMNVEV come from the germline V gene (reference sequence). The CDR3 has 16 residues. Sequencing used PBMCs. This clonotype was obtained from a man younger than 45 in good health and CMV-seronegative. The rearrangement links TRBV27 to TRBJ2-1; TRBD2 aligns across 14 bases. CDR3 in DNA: TGTGCCAGCAGTCTTCTTTGGACTAGCGGGAGGAATGAGCAGTTCTTC. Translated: CASSLLWTSGRNEQFF.